The 14 T cell receptor beta chains in this list originate from one sample, sequenced in a study of graft-versus-host responses after intestinal transplantation. This table comes from immunoSEQ multiplex PCR, and its TCRdb copy is limited to in-frame clones, with some not included. The data hold some 110,000 clones, with 90% to 95% observed a single time. These receptors lack a known antigen. The input for sequencing was unstimulated CD8+ T cells sorted from spleen or lymph node cells, taken before transplant. Receptors originate from a human donor who was the organ donor for an intestinal transplant.

The chain uses TRBV7-9 and TRBJ2-2, with D unclear. The CDR3 extends over 14 amino acids. Trimming took 4 bases from V and 8 from J, leaving 14 bases between them. The germline gives CDR1 SEHNR, CDR2 FQNEAQ (reference sequence). The CDR3, as DNA: TGTGCCAGCAGCTCGAGAGGCGCTAGGGGGGAGCTGTTTTTT. Protein product: CASSSRGARGELFF.

V is TRBV5-4 and J is TRBJ2-2, with 8 bases lining up with TRBD2. The CDR3 has 15 residues. CDR1 is SGHNT and CDR2 is YYREEE in the germline V gene (reference sequence). The trim removed 4 bases at V and 1 base at J, leaving 3 bases unmatched. DNA for the CDR3: TGTGCCAGCAGCGTTGCGGGAGGGAACACCGGGGAGCTGTTTTTT. Protein sequence: CASSVAGGNTGELFF.

The chain recombines TRBV30 with TRBJ2-7, with D possibly being TRBD2 (5 bases). The CDR3 runs 11 residues. The V end was cut by 6 bases, the J end by 4 bases, with 10 bases between. The V gene's germline CDR1 is GTSNPN and CDR2 SVGIG (reference sequence). CDR3 loop: CACTTTYEQYF. The CDR3, as DNA: TGTGCCTGCACGACTACTTACGAGCAGTACTTC.

The chain carries TRBV7-9 and TRBJ2-3; a weak D match, TRBD2 (6 bases). CDR3 size: 15 residues. Germline values: CDR1 SEHNR, CDR2 FQNEAQ (reference sequence). The ends were cut back, 6 bases at V and 8 bases at J, with 21 bases in the middle. This CDR3 is CASSLVGLAPGTQYF. The CDR3 DNA is TGTGCCAGCAGTCTTGTCGGCCTAGCGCCCGGTACGCAGTATTTT. The whole variable domain, remainder taken from reference TRBV7-9 and TRBJ2-3, is DTGVSQNPRHKITKRGQNVTFRCDPISEHNRLYWYRQTLGQGPEFLTYFQNEAQLEKSRLLSDRFSAERPKGSFSTLEIQRTEQGDSAMYLCASSLVGLAPGTQYFGPGTRLTVL.

The chain recombines TRBV7-2 with TRBJ2-5; D is possibly TRBD1 or TRBD2 (6 bases each). The CDR3 is made up of 15 amino acids. Germline V lookup: CDR1 SGHTA, CDR2 FQGNSA. Deletions cut 5 bases from V and 3 bases from J, with 16 bases between. The CDR3: CASSPGLRGEETQYF. The CDR3 nucleotides are TGTGCCAGCAGCCCAGGTTTGAGGGGGGAAGAGACCCAGTACTTC.

This chain joins TRBV5-1 and TRBJ2-7, with D unresolved. The length of the CDR3 is 13 residues. Per germline, CDR1 SGHRS and CDR2 YFSETQ. V was pared by 0 bases and J by 0 bases, with 4 bases between. CDR3 DNA sequence: TGCGCCAGCAGCTTGGAGGGCTCCTACGAGCAGTACTTC. Its protein product is CASSLEGSYEQYF.

V and J are TRBV4-1 and TRBJ2-7, with 8 bases fitting TRBD2. The germline V gene encodes CDR1 MGHRA and CDR2 YSYEKL. The V segment lost 5 bases and the J segment 0 bases; nucleotides outside the gene matches: 15. This CDR3 has 18 residues. CDR3: CASSSVPGSREGSYEQYF. The CDR3 nucleotides are TGCGCCAGCAGCTCCGTTCCCGGGAGTCGGGAGGGCTCCTACGAGCAGTACTTC.

This clone was picked up one time. This rearrangement joins TRBV5-1 to TRBJ2-3, with D possibly being TRBD1 (6 bases). V lost 6 bases to trimming and J lost 6 bases, with 23 bases between them. Germline values: CDR1 SGHRS, CDR2 YFSETQ. This CDR3 comprises 16 residues. The CDR3 bases are TGCGCCAGCACTATGTATATCGCCCAGAGGGGGGATACGCAGTATTTT. This encodes CASTMYIAQRGDTQYF.

As concerns this clone: Distinct nucleotide sequences in the sample also encode this CDR3. The chain has TRBV9 and TRBJ2-1; 8 bases align to TRBD2. The CDR3 consists of 15 residues. Germline assignment: CDR1 SGDLS and CDR2 YYNGEE. V dropped 0 bases and J dropped 6; count of bases not matched to a gene: 5. The CDR3 region is CASSVGGSGGNEQFF. CDR3 coding DNA: TGTGCCAGCAGCGTAGGCGGGAGCGGGGGCAATGAGCAGTTCTTC.

The V call is TRBV15, the J call TRBJ2-7; D is uncertain. The CDR3 spans 15 residues. The V end was cut by 0 bases, the J end by 0 bases, with 9 bases between. CDR1 LNHNV and CDR2 YYDKDF come from the germline V gene (reference sequence). The CDR3 bases are TGTGCCACCAGCAGAGATCGTGTCAGCTCCTACGAGCAGTACTTC. It translates to CATSRDRVSSYEQYF. The full variable domain, rest sourced from reference TRBV15 and TRBJ2-7, is DAMVIQNPRYQVTQFGKPVTLSCSQTLNHNVMYWYQQKSSQAPKLLFHYYDKDFNNEADTPDNFQSRRPNTSFCFLDIRSPGLGDTAMYLCATSRDRVSSYEQYFGPGTRLTVT.

The chain joins TRBV6-6 to TRBJ2-2; D is uncertain. Trimming left V 5 bases short and J 4 bases short, with 14 bases between. The CDR3 has 15 residues. Germline values: CDR1 MNHNY, CDR2 SVGAGI (reference sequence). In DNA form, the CDR3 reads TGTGCCAGCAGTCCCCGGACCCCCCCCACCGGGGAGCTGTTTTTT. It translates to CASSPRTPPTGELFF.

V is TRBV9 and J is TRBJ2-1; the match to TRBD2 covers 8 bases. V gave up 4 bases and J gave up 0 bases; unmatched junction bases: 0. The CDR3 covers 14 residues. The V gene's germline CDR1 is SGDLS and CDR2 YYNGEE. The CDR3 protein is CASSSGSSYNEQFF. Here the CDR3 DNA reads TGTGCCAGCAGCAGCGGGAGCTCCTACAATGAGCAGTTCTTC. Full variable domain (missing parts from reference TRBV9 and TRBJ2-1): DSGVTQTPKHLITATGQRVTLRCSPRSGDLSVYWYQQSLDQGLQFLIQYYNGEERAKGNILERFSAQQFPDLHSELNLSSLELGDSALYFCASSSGSSYNEQFFGPGTRLTVL.

V gene TRBV25-1 combines with J gene TRBJ2-7, with 10 bases that match TRBD1. The CDR3 totals 15 residues. Germline CDR1 MGHDK, CDR2 SYGVNS. V trimming: 4 bases; J trimming: 4 bases; junction bases outside the gene matches: 7. For the CDR3, the DNA is TGTGCCAGCAGTGTACCGGGACAGGGGATGTACGAGCAGTACTTC. This gives the protein CASSVPGQGMYEQYF.

V is TRBV4-1 and J is TRBJ1-3; no firm D call. This CDR3 has 15 amino acids. The V gene lost 1 base and the J gene lost 1 base, with 8 bases spanning the gap. The germline V gene has CDR1 MGHRA and CDR2 YSYEKL. CDR3 DNA: TGCGCCAGCAGCCAAGTCTCGCTATCTGGAAACACCATATATTTT. This gives the protein CASSQVSLSGNTIYF.